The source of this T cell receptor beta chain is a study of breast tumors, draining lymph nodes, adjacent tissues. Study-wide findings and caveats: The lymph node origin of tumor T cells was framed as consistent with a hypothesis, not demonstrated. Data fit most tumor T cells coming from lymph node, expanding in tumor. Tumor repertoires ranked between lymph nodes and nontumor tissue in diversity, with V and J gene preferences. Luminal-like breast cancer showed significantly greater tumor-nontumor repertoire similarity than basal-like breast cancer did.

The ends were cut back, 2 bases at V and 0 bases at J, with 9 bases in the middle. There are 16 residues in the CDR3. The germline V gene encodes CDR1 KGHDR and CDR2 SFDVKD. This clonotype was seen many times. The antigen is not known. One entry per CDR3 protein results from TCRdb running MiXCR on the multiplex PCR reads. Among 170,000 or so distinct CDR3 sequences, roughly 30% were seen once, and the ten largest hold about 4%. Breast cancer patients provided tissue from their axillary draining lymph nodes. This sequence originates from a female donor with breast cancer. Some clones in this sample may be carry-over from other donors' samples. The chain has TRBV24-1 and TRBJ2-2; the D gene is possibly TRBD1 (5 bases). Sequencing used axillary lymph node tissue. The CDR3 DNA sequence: TGTGCCACCAGTGATTGGGGCAGAACGAACACCGGGGAGCTGTTTTTT. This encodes CATSDWGRTNTGELFF.